These 29 T cell receptor beta chains were sequenced from one sample in a study of metastatic and nonmetastatic thyroid tumors. MiXCR reprocessed the PCR reads for TCRdb. The table includes over 10,000 clones, 20% to 25% detected once. Until they underwent thyroid surgery, no patient had received any treatment. The specimen was blood. The receptors come from a female donor with papillary thyroid cancer or a benign thyroid nodule (not recorded which). Some clones in this sample may be carry-over from other donors' samples.

This clone was seen once. The chain has TRBV18 and TRBJ2-7; TRBD1 or TRBD2 may be the D gene (5 bases each). This CDR3 contains 13 residues. The V gene lost 6 bases and the J gene lost 3 bases, with 12 bases spanning the gap. CDR1 and CDR2 (germline): KGHSH, LQKENI. In DNA, the CDR3 is TGTGCCAGCTCTCCCGGGACGGACTACGAGCAGTACTTC. Translating gives CASSPGTDYEQYF. The entire variable domain, with the rest obtained from reference TRBV18 and TRBJ2-7, is as follows: NAGVMQNPRHLVRRRGQEARLRCSPMKGHSHVYWYRQLPEEGLKFMVYLQKENIIDESGMPKERFSAEFPKEGPSILRIQQVVRGDSAAYFCASSPGTDYEQYFGPGTRLTVT.

Judged by abundance, this clone is medium-sized. The CDR3, as DNA: TGTGCCAGCAGTCCCCAAGGGCTAAGCTCCTACAATGAGCAGTTCTTC. Its translation: CASSPQGLSSYNEQFF. This chain joins TRBV27 and TRBJ2-1; D unresolved. CDR1 MNHEY and CDR2 SMNVEV come from the germline V gene (reference sequence). The ends were cut back, 5 bases at V and 0 bases at J, with 14 bases in the middle. The CDR3 length is 16 residues.

V gene TRBV7-6 combines with J gene TRBJ1-6, with D unclear. Between the trimmed V and J ends, which lost 1 base and 6 bases, there was a span of 10 bases. Germline V gene lookup returns CDR1 SGHVS and CDR2 FNYEAQ. The CDR3 is made up of 15 amino acids. CDR3 DNA: TGTGCCAGCAGCTTAGGGAGGACCCTTAATTCACCCCTCCACTTT. Amino acids: CASSLGRTLNSPLHF.

At least ten counts were recorded for this clone. DNA for the CDR3: TGCAGTGCCCCCCCACTAGCGGACACCTACAATGAGCAGTTCTTC. It is translated as CSAPPLADTYNEQFF. The J gene is TRBJ2-1, the V gene TRBV20-1; 8 bases fit TRBD2. This CDR3 region has 15 residues. The V gene's germline CDR1 is DFQATT and CDR2 SNEGSKA (reference sequence). J gave up 2 bases and V 6 bases, and 9 bases lay outside the gene matches.

The sample holds many counts of this clone. A much larger clone differs by one base, so this may be a read error. The sample holds other DNA sequences that translate to the same CDR3. The rearrangement joins TRBV19 to TRBJ2-1; no definite D call. The germline CDR1 and CDR2 sequences are LNHDA and SQIVND (reference sequence). This CDR3 region has 11 residues. CDR3 region: CASSRQTEQFF. Here the CDR3 DNA reads TGTGCTAGTAGCCGTCAGACGGAGCAGTTCTTC.

Only a few counts were recorded for this clone. This may be a read error, as it is one base from a much larger clone. The CDR3: CASSQEPVRETQYF. The CDR3 nucleotides read TGTGCCAGCAGTCAAGAACCAGTTAGGGAGACCCAGTACTTC. The V gene is TRBV25-1, the J gene TRBJ2-5; D remains unclear. Germline V gene data show CDR1 as MGHDK and CDR2 as SYGVNS. CDR3 length: 14 residues. V lost 5 bases, J lost 5 bases, and 15 bases lay in between. Complete variable domain (other parts from reference TRBV25-1 and TRBJ2-5): EADIYQTPRYLVIGTGKKITLECSQTMGHDKMYWYQQDPGMELHLIHYSYGVNSTEKGDLSSESTVSRIRTEHFPLTLESARPSHTSQYLCASSQEPVRETQYFGPGTRLLVL.

The table lists this clone with a few counts. The chain couples TRBV28 to TRBJ1-2; D not certain. CDR3 size: 14 residues. V lost 3 bases, J lost 6 bases, and 14 bases lay in between. Germline CDR1 and CDR2: MDHEN and SYDVKM. The CDR3 DNA reads TGTGCCAGCAGTTTCTCCCCCCAGTGTGATGGCTACACCTTC. Translation gives CASSFSPQCDGYTF.

Sample share makes this clone medium-sized. This sequence joins TRBV6-5 and TRBJ1-5, with unresolved D. The length of the CDR3 is 16 residues. Trimming left V 2 bases short and J 2 bases short, with 13 bases between. Looked up from germline, CDR1 is MNHEY and CDR2 is SVGAGI. CDR3 sequence reads: CASSYPPRLGNQPQHF. The CDR3 region has the DNA TGTGCCAGCAGTTACCCCCCCCGCTTGGGCAATCAGCCCCAGCATTTT.

This clone was picked up many times. CDR3 nucleotides: TGTGCCAGCAGTTTAGAAGGGTCTAGCAGATCCACGAGCTCCTACAATGAGCAGTTCTTC. Protein: CASSLEGSSRSTSSYNEQFF. The V gene is TRBV28, the J gene TRBJ2-1, with a tentative D call TRBD2 (5 bases). V gave up 2 bases and J gave up 0 bases, with 23 bases separating them. The CDR3 extends over 20 amino acids. In germline, CDR1 is MDHEN, CDR2 SYDVKM.

This clone is medium-sized (0.01 to 0.1%) by share. This sample includes further DNA sequences coding for the same CDR3. The DNA for the CDR3 is TGCAGTGCTAGAGATCCGGGAGGGCCCTCGGGGGAGCAGTACGTC. This encodes CSARDPGGPSGEQYV. The V call is TRBV20-1, the J call TRBJ2-7; 8 nucleotides line up with TRBD2. Germline loops: CDR1 DFQATT, CDR2 SNEGSKA (reference sequence). The CDR3 sequence is 15 residues long. V lost 0 bases to trimming and J lost 7 bases; unmatched junction nucleotides: 11.

There are many counts of this clone. V is TRBV5-5 and J is TRBJ2-7; no clear D gene. The V gene's germline CDR1 is SGHKS and CDR2 YYEKEE (reference sequence). This CDR3 spans 13 amino acids. Trimming removed 8 bases from V and 0 bases from J, with 12 bases in between. CDR3: CASIPSDSYEQYF. The CDR3 DNA sequence: TGTGCCAGTATCCCGTCAGACTCCTACGAGCAGTACTTC.

This clone has more than one count but fewer than ten. The V gene is TRBV12-3 or TRBV12-4, the J gene TRBJ1-5; D possibly corresponds to TRBD1 (5 bases). Between the trimmed V and J ends, which lost 7 bases and 5 bases, there was a span of 18 bases. This CDR3 has 15 amino acids. This CDR3 is CASTPMGGGYQPQHF. The CDR3 DNA is TGTGCCAGCACACCCATGGGGGGTGGGTATCAGCCCCAGCATTTT.

The chain employs TRBV6-1 and TRBJ1-6; D remains unclear. There are 15 residues in the CDR3. V gave up 6 bases and J gave up 2 bases, with 11 bases separating them. CDR1 and CDR2 (germline): MNHNS, SASEGT. The CDR3 spells CASRPDGTYNSPLHF. Here the CDR3 DNA reads TGTGCCAGCAGGCCGGACGGAACCTATAATTCACCCCTCCACTTT.

This clone came up a few times. This chain joins TRBV28 and TRBJ2-7; D may match TRBD1 or TRBD2 (5 bases each). Germline CDR1 MDHEN, CDR2 SYDVKM. V lost 7 bases and J 2 bases, leaving 15 bases between the germline ends. This CDR3 is built from 14 residues. CDR3 in amino acids: CASKSRDGAYEQYF. DNA for the CDR3: TGTGCCAGCAAAAGCCGGGACGGTGCCTACGAGCAGTACTTC.

J is TRBJ1-2 and V is TRBV28, with D unresolved. Trimming removed 5 bases at V and 6 bases at J, with 16 bases between. Per germline, CDR1 MDHEN and CDR2 SYDVKM. The CDR3 spans 14 residues. CDR3 sequence (DNA): TGTGCCAGCAGTCCCCCCGAGGGTGGACATGGCTACACCTTC. Protein sequence: CASSPPEGGHGYTF.

The chain carries TRBV28 and TRBJ2-3, with 9 bases fitting TRBD2. This CDR3 contains 17 residues. CDR1 and CDR2 from the germline V gene are MDHEN and SYDVKM. V shed 6 bases, J shed 2 bases, and the junction held 12 bases outside the gene matches. The CDR3, as DNA: TGTGCCAGCAGCCTATTAACTAGCGGGCAAATCACAGATACGCAGTATTTT. The encoded protein is CASSLLTSGQITDTQYF.

This clone was counted many times. The chain uses TRBV11-3 and TRBJ2-2; TRBD2 might be the D (5 bases). Germline CDR1 SGHNT, CDR2 YENEEA. V dropped 1 base and J dropped 1 base, with 7 bases sitting between them. The CDR3 sequence is 15 residues long. The CDR3 DNA reads as TGTGCCAGCAGCTTAGGTCGGGGGAACACCGGGGAGCTGTTTTTT. It specifies CASSLGRGNTGELFF.

In this sample, this clone is medium-sized. The chain employs TRBV28 and TRBJ2-7; 8 bases agree with TRBD1. CDR3 length: 15 residues. Germline CDR1 and CDR2: MDHEN and SYDVKM. V was clipped by 6 bases and J by 3 bases; unmatched bases: 10. The CDR3 sequence: CASRQTGTGGYEQYV. CDR3 bases: TGTGCCAGCAGACAAACCGGAACAGGGGGCTACGAGCAGTACGTC.

V gene TRBV2 combines with J gene TRBJ2-2, with TRBD2 matching over 8 bases. The germline V gene encodes CDR1 SNHLY and CDR2 FYNNEI. The CDR3 has 18 amino acids. V was clipped by 2 bases and J by 2 bases; unmatched bases: 10. In nucleotides, the CDR3 is TGTGCCAGCAGTGAAAGGCTATCGGGGGGGTCAAACACCGGGGAGCTGTTTTTT. Amino acid sequence: CASSERLSGGSNTGELFF.

This clone came up many times. The chain couples TRBV9 to TRBJ2-4; 10 bases agree with TRBD2. Germline CDR1 and CDR2: SGDLS and YYNGEE. The trim removed 3 bases at V and 3 bases at J, leaving 3 bases unmatched. The CDR3 runs to 15 residues. The CDR3 here is CASSGGLADKNIQYF. The CDR3 nucleotides are TGTGCCAGCAGCGGAGGACTAGCGGACAAAAACATTCAGTACTTC.

The chain recombines TRBV9 with TRBJ2-2, with a possible D match to TRBD2 (6 bases). This CDR3 is 17 amino acids long. Trimming took off 5 bases at V and 1 base at J, with 18 bases between the two ends. Germline loops: CDR1 SGDLS, CDR2 YYNGEE. CDR3: CASSLWGGGVNTGELFF. CDR3 DNA sequence: TGTGCCAGCAGTCTTTGGGGAGGTGGGGTGAACACCGGGGAGCTGTTTTTT. The full variable domain, rest sourced from reference TRBV9 and TRBJ2-2, is DSGVTQTPKHLITATGQRVTLRCSPRSGDLSVYWYQQSLDQGLQFLIQYYNGEERAKGNILERFSAQQFPDLHSELNLSSLELGDSALYFCASSLWGGGVNTGELFFGEGSRLTVL.

There are many counts of this clone. The V gene is TRBV10-2, the J gene TRBJ2-1; D not certain. This CDR3 has 12 amino acids. The V gene lost 3 bases and the J gene lost 4 bases, with 4 bases spanning the gap. From germline, CDR1 is WSHSY and CDR2 SAAADI. CDR3 sequence: CASSEQYNEQFF. The CDR3 bases are TGCGCCAGCAGTGAACAGTACAATGAGCAGTTCTTC.

This chain joins TRBV5-4 and TRBJ2-5; D may be TRBD1 (5 bases). This CDR3 is built from 12 residues. Deletions cut 4 bases from V and 7 bases from J, with 11 bases between. Germline values: CDR1 SGHNT, CDR2 YYREEE (reference sequence). For the CDR3, the DNA is TGTGCCAGCAGCCAAGGGGTTGGGACCCAGTACTTC. Translated: CASSQGVGTQYF. Variable domain in full (rest from reference TRBV5-4 and TRBJ2-5): ETGVTQSPTHLIKTRGQQVTLRCSSQSGHNTVSWYQQALGQGPQFIFQYYREEENGRGNFPPRFSGLQFPNYSSELNVNALELDDSALYLCASSQGVGTQYFGPGTRLLVL.

Within the sample, this clone is medium-sized. The gene calls are TRBV6-1 and TRBJ2-7, with a possible D match to TRBD2 (6 bases). Trimming left V 11 bases short and J 2 bases short, with 16 bases between. Per the germline V gene, CDR1 is MNHNS and CDR2 is SASEGT. This CDR3 region has 13 residues. CDR3 residues: CAVGAGRAYEQYV. The DNA of the CDR3 is TGTGCCGTCGGGGCGGGAAGGGCCTACGAGCAGTACGTC.

At least ten counts were recorded for this clone. The V call is TRBV5-6, the J call TRBJ1-2, with D unclear. V was pared by 0 bases and J by 0 bases, with 9 bases between. Germline V gives CDR1 SGHDT, CDR2 YYEEEE. This CDR3 comprises 15 residues. The CDR3 bases are TGTGCCAGCAGCTTGGTAACAGCAGCTAACTATGGCTACACCTTC. It yields the protein CASSLVTAANYGYTF.

This rearrangement joins TRBV11-1 to TRBJ1-1, with 8 bases identical to TRBD1. CDR1 SGHAT and CDR2 FQDESV come from the germline V gene (reference sequence). The CDR3 has 16 amino acids. With V trimmed by 3 bases and J by 1 base, 7 bases remained unmatched. The CDR3 nucleotides are TGTGCCAGCAGCTTGGGGCGGGACAGGCCGAACACTGAAGCTTTCTTT. Amino acids: CASSLGRDRPNTEAFF.

This chain uses TRBV9 with TRBJ2-5; 10 bases match TRBD1. There are 16 residues in the CDR3. The ends lost 2 bases at V and 4 bases at J; junction bases unmatched: 8. From germline, CDR1 is SGDLS and CDR2 YYNGEE. The CDR3 reads CASSVSGGQGIETQYF. CDR3 DNA: TGTGCCAGCAGCGTCTCGGGGGGACAGGGGATAGAGACCCAGTACTTC.

The gene calls are TRBV14 and TRBJ1-6; D is ambiguous. CDR1 and CDR2 from the germline V gene are SGHDN and FVKESK. The CDR3 has 16 residues. The V and J ends lost 1 base and 9 bases respectively, with 16 bases between them. The CDR3 protein is CASSQVGGDLSSPLHF. The CDR3 DNA reads TGTGCCAGCAGCCAAGTAGGTGGGGATTTGAGTTCACCCCTCCACTTT.

This clone was detected ten times or more. V and J are TRBV18 and TRBJ2-7; 9 bases match TRBD1. Per the germline V gene, CDR1 is KGHSH and CDR2 is LQKENI. This CDR3 region has 16 residues. V lost 1 base, J lost 5 bases, and 9 bases stayed unmatched. The DNA of the CDR3 is TGTGCCAGCTCACCACGGGACAGGGTAACGGGCGACGAGCAGTACTTC. Protein sequence: CASSPRDRVTGDEQYF. The full variable domain, with the rest looked up from reference TRBV18 and TRBJ2-7, is NAGVMQNPRHLVRRRGQEARLRCSPMKGHSHVYWYRQLPEEGLKFMVYLQKENIIDESGMPKERFSAEFPKEGPSILRIQQVVRGDSAAYFCASSPRDRVTGDEQYFGPGTRLTVT.